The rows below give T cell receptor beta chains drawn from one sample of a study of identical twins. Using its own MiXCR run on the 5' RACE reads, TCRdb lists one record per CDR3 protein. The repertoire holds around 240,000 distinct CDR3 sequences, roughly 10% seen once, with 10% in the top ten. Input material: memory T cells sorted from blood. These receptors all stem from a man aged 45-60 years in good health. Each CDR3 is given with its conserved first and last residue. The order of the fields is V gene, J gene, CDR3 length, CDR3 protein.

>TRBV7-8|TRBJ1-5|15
CASSLVGGGRQPQHF
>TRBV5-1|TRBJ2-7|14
CASSLGQIFYEQYF
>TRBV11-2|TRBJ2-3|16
CASSLGGSVIADTQYF
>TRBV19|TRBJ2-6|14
CASSIQAGSYVLTF
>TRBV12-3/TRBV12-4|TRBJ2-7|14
CASSLSGNPFRQYF
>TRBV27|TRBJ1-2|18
CASSPKPGTGTFFYGYTF
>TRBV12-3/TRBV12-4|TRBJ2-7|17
CASSLGVGGILVHEQYF
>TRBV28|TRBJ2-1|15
CASRLTLAAYNEQFF
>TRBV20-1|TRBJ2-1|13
CSAGKSVGDEQFF
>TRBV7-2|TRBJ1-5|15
CASSASPGRNQPQHF
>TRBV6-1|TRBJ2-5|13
CASDRVGYRTQYF
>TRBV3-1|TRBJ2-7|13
CASTHSGGYEQYF
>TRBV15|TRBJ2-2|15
CATSRGTGNTGELFF
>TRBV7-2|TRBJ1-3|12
CASSADRNTIYF
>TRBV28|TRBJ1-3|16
CASTSGGTSSGNTIYF
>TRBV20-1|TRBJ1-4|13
CSARDAREEKLFF
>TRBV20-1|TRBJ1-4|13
CSARVGYGEKLFF
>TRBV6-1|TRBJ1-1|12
CASTQGYTEAFF
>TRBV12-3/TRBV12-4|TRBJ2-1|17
CASSGGRVGSSYNEQFF
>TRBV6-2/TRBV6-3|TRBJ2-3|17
CASSYSRAGYRTDTQYF
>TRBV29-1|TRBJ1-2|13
CSVEDRRNSGYTF
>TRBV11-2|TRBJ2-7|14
CASSFPGWSYEQYF
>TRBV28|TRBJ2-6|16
CASSQGRAPGANVLTF
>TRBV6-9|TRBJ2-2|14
CASSFREPTGELFF
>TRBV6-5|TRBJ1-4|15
CASSYSGTGNEKLFF
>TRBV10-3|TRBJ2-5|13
CAISGALQETQYF
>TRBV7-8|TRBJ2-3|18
CASRITSRLRSMGDTQYF
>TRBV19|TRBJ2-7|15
CASSASGTASYEQYF
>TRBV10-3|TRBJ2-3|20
CAISDHRLIAGPPSTDTQYF
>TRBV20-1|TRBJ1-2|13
CSARTGGDYGYTF
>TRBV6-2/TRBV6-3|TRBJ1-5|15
CASSRSRGRVQPQHF
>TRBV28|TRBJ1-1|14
CASSLWGRNTEAFF
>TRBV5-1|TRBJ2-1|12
CASSPDGTQQFF
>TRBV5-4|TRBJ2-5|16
CASSFVAGAGLETQYF
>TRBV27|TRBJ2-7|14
CASRKAGGTYEQYF
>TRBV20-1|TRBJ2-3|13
CSADDRVPDTQYF
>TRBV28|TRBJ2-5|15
CASSLGTVVSETQYF
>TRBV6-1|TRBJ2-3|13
CASSGTTLDTQYF
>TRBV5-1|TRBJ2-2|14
CASSWGQGTGELFF
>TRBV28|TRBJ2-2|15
CASSFWTSGTGELFF
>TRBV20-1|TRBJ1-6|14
CSASLARNNSPLHF
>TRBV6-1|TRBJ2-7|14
CASSGARNSYEQYF
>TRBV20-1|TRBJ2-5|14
CSAPEPSMKETQYF
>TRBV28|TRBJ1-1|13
CASSFNRGLGAFF
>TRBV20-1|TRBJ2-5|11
CSAWPGETQYF
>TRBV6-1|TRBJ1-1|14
CASTSEFGNTEAFF
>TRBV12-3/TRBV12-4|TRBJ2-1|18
CASSFRATQSGSPNEQFF
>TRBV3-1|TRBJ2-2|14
CASSPGTGNGELFF